The clone carrying this TCR beta chain was detected only a few times. This sample is drawn from a study of cytotoxic CD8 clonotypes in ibrutinib-treated CLL. Background on the study: The cohort had about 11 relapsed/refractory and roughly 15 treatment-naive patients, 17 IGHV unmutated. Response material was collected after a median approximately 12 months of treatment, range 6 to 36.

Sequencing used immunoSEQ multiplex PCR; TCRdb keeps in-frame clones, though not all of them. The sample comprises about 150,000 clones, 75% to 85% of which are singletons, and 10% to 15% rests with the top ten. The CDR3 totals 16 residues. CDR1 and CDR2 from the germline V gene are LGHNA and YNFKEQ. V shed 0 bases, J shed 1 base, and the junction held 2 bases outside the gene matches. V is TRBV4-2 and J is TRBJ2-1; 8 nucleotides match TRBD2. The sequence was obtained from a human donor with chronic lymphocytic leukemia. The sequencing here drew on PBMCs, taken after 12 months of ibrutinib treatment. The CDR3 bases are TGTGCCAGCAGCCAAGAACTAGCGGTGTCCTACAATGAGCAGTTCTTC. As protein: CASSQELAVSYNEQFF.